This entry concerns a single T cell receptor (beta chain). With 4 bases removed from V and 5 bases from J, the gap between germline ends came to 5 bases. Looked up from germline, CDR1 is SEHNR and CDR2 is FQNEAQ (reference sequence). This CDR3 has 11 amino acids. RNA, once extracted, was reverse transcribed into cDNA for use as the sequencing template. Generated by immunoSEQ multiplex PCR, the TCRdb table keeps only in-frame clones and is missing some. The table lists tens of thousands of clones, roughly 61% of them singletons, with approximately 15% in the top ten. Both peripheral blood and punch biopsies of lesional scalp skin were obtained from patients who had alopecia areata. The sample is drawn from a study of CD8+ T cells in alopecia areata. For the study at large: The drug, oral tofacitinib, was given to treated patients at 5 to 10 mg twice daily.

The J gene is TRBJ2-5, the V gene TRBV7-9; D gene ambiguous. The receptor was derived from a human donor with alopecia areata. The sequences come from CD8+ T cells sorted from blood, collected at week 0. The DNA for the CDR3 is TGTGCCAGCAGCTATGGGGAGACCCAGTACTTC. Translating gives CASSYGETQYF.